The rows below give T cell receptor beta chains drawn from one sample of a study of OX40 agonist ivuxolimab in advanced cancers. TCRdb's copy holds only in-frame clones and misses some; the assay was immunoSEQ multiplex PCR. The sample carries about 33,000 clones, 65% to 80% recorded once. Sequencing used CD4+ or CD8+ T cells sorted from blood, obtained in a trial of the OX40 agonist ivuxolimab. These receptors came from an adult with an advanced solid tumor such as melanoma, head and neck, liver or kidney cancer. CDR3s include the opening cysteine and the closing phenylalanine or tryptophan. Each record gives: clone size, D gene, V gene, J gene, CDR3 protein, CDR3 DNA. The D gene is left open where the match is weak. Rows give clone size only sometimes, using once, few, many, or a class for an expanded clone.

clone_size: few
d_call: NA
v_call: TRBV19
j_call: TRBJ2-7
cdr3_aa: CASSIGQGLGEQYF
cdr3_nt: TGTGCCAGTAGTATCGGCCAGGGCCTAGGAGAGCAGTACTTC

clone_size: NA
d_call: NA
v_call: TRBV7-2
j_call: TRBJ1-1
cdr3_aa: CASSLGVRITEAFF
cdr3_nt: TGTGCCAGCAGCTTAGGCGTACGGATAACTGAAGCTTTCTTT

clone_size: NA
d_call: NA
v_call: TRBV28
j_call: TRBJ2-5
cdr3_aa: CASSHQGQNQETQYF
cdr3_nt: TGTGCCAGCAGTCACCAAGGACAGAACCAAGAGACCCAGTACTTC

clone_size: NA
d_call: NA
v_call: TRBV18
j_call: TRBJ2-6
cdr3_aa: CASSLGPTSGANVLTF
cdr3_nt: TGTGCCAGCTCACTCGGACCGACCTCTGGGGCCAACGTCCTGACTTTC

clone_size: NA
d_call: NA
v_call: TRBV19
j_call: TRBJ2-7
cdr3_aa: CASNPTGLYEQYF
cdr3_nt: TGTGCCAGTAATCCGACAGGACTCTACGAGCAGTACTTC

clone_size: NA
d_call: TRBD2
v_call: TRBV5-6
j_call: TRBJ2-7
cdr3_aa: CASSWRGMGFLEQYF
cdr3_nt: TGTGCCAGCAGCTGGCGGGGGATGGGGTTTTTGGAGCAGTACTTC

clone_size: few
d_call: NA
v_call: TRBV5-6
j_call: TRBJ1-3
cdr3_aa: CASSLGWGAGRSGNTIYF
cdr3_nt: TGTGCCAGCAGCTTGGGCTGGGGGGCCGGTCGCTCTGGAAACACCATATATTTT

clone_size: NA
d_call: NA
v_call: TRBV19
j_call: TRBJ2-1
cdr3_aa: CASSIKGAGSSYNEQFF
cdr3_nt: TGTGCCAGTAGTATAAAGGGTGCGGGGAGCTCCTACAATGAGCAGTTCTTC

clone_size: NA
d_call: NA
v_call: TRBV28
j_call: TRBJ2-3
cdr3_aa: CASSLYFSDTSTDTQYF
cdr3_nt: TGTGCCAGCAGTTTATATTTCTCAGACACTAGCACAGATACGCAGTATTTT

clone_size: NA
d_call: NA
v_call: TRBV5-5
j_call: TRBJ1-1
cdr3_aa: CASSLAPGMTEAFF
cdr3_nt: TGTGCCAGCAGCTTGGCTCCAGGGATGACTGAAGCTTTCTTT

clone_size: NA
d_call: NA
v_call: TRBV10-3
j_call: TRBJ1-4
cdr3_aa: CAISTALSEKLFF
cdr3_nt: TGTGCCATCAGTACGGCCCTTTCTGAAAAACTGTTTTTT

clone_size: NA
d_call: TRBD2
v_call: TRBV5-4
j_call: TRBJ2-3
cdr3_aa: CASSERLAGITDTQYF
cdr3_nt: TGTGCCAGCAGCGAAAGACTAGCGGGTATCACAGATACGCAGTATTTT

clone_size: NA
d_call: TRBD1
v_call: TRBV10-2
j_call: TRBJ1-1
cdr3_aa: CASSLGQGAATEAFF
cdr3_nt: TGCGCCAGCAGTCTGGGACAGGGGGCGGCCACTGAAGCTTTCTTT

clone_size: NA
d_call: NA
v_call: TRBV28
j_call: TRBJ1-2
cdr3_aa: CASSYGLPSVYGYTF
cdr3_nt: TGTGCCAGCAGTTACGGCCTCCCATCCGTTTATGGCTACACCTTC

clone_size: NA
d_call: NA
v_call: TRBV25-1
j_call: TRBJ1-1
cdr3_aa: CASSDPLRPTEAFF
cdr3_nt: TGTGCCAGCAGTGACCCACTCCGTCCCACTGAAGCTTTCTTT